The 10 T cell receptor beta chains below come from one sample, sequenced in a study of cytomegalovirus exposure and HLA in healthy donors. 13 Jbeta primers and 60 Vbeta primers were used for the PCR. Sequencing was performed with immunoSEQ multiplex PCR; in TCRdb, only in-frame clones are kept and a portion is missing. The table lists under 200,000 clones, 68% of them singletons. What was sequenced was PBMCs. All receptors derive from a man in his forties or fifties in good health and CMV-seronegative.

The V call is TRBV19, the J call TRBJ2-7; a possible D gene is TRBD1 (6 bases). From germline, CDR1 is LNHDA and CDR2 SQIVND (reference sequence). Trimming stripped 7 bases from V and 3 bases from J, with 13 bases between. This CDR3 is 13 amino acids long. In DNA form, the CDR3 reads TGTGCCAGTAAGGACCTACAGGGCTACGAGCAGTACTTC. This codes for CASKDLQGYEQYF.

The CDR3 DNA reads TGCGCCAGCAGCCAAGAGACAGGGTACCAAGAGACCCAGTACTTC. Amino acid sequence: CASSQETGYQETQYF. The chain carries TRBV4-1 and TRBJ2-5; the match to TRBD1 covers 7 bases. Germline V CDR1 and CDR2: MGHRA, YSYEKL. The CDR3 spans 15 residues. The V segment lost 0 bases and the J segment 0 bases; nucleotides outside the gene matches: 1.

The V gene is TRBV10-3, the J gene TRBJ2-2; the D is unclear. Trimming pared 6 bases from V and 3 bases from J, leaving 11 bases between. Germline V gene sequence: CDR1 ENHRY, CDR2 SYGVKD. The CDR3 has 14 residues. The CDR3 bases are TGTGCCATCAGGGCCCAGGTCTACACCGGGGAGCTGTTTTTT. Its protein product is CAIRAQVYTGELFF.

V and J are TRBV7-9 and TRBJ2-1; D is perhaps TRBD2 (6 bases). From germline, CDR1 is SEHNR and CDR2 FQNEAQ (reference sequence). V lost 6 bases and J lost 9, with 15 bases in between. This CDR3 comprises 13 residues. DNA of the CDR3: TGTGCCAGCAGTCCACGACCCGGGGGTGAGCAGTTCTTC. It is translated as CASSPRPGGEQFF.

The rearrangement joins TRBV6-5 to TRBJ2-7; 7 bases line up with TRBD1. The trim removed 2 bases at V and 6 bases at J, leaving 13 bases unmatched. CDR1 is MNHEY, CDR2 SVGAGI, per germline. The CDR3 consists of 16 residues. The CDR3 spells CASSYREGAPTGEQYF. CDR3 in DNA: TGTGCCAGCAGTTACAGAGAGGGGGCGCCTACGGGCGAGCAGTACTTC.

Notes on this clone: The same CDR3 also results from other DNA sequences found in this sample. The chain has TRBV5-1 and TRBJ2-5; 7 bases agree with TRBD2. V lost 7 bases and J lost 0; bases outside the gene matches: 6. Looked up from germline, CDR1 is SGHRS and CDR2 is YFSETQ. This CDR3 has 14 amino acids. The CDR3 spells CASSLGGYQETQYF. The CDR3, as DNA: TGCGCCAGCTCCCTGGGAGGGTACCAAGAGACCCAGTACTTC.

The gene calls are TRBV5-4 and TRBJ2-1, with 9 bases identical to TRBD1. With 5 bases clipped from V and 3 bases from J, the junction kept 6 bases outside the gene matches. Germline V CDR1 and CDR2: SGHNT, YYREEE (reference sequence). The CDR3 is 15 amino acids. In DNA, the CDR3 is TGTGCCAGCAGGGACCCGGGACAGGGCTACAATGAGCAGTTCTTC. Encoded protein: CASRDPGQGYNEQFF.

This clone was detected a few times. The DNA for the CDR3 is TGCAGCGTAACACCCCCCCAAGGACAGGGGGGTTATACGCAGTATTTT. It encodes CSVTPPQGQGGYTQYF. This rearrangement joins TRBV29-1 to TRBJ2-3; 10 nucleotides line up with TRBD1. This CDR3 spans 16 amino acids. V lost 6 bases, J lost 7 bases, and 16 bases stayed unmatched. Germline CDR1 is SQVTM and CDR2 is ANQGSEA.

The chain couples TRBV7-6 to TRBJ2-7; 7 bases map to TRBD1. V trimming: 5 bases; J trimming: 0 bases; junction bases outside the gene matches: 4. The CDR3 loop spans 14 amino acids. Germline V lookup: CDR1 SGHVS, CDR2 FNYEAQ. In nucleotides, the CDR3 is TGTGCCAGCAGCCCGGGACAGCCCTCCTACGAGCAGTACTTC. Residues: CASSPGQPSYEQYF.

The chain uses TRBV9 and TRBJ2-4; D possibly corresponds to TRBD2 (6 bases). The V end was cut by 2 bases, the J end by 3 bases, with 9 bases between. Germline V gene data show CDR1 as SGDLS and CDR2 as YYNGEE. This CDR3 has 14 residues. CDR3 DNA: TGTGCCAGCAGCGTTAGCGGAGTCAAAAACATTCAGTACTTC. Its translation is CASSVSGVKNIQYF. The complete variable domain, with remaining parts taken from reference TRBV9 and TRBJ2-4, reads DSGVTQTPKHLITATGQRVTLRCSPRSGDLSVYWYQQSLDQGLQFLIQYYNGEERAKGNILERFSAQQFPDLHSELNLSSLELGDSALYFCASSVSGVKNIQYFGAGTRLSVL.